This T cell receptor (beta chain) was recorded in a study of OX40 agonist ivuxolimab in advanced cancers. Study background: Intravenous ivuxolimab at 0.01 to 10 mg/kg was given to patients every 2 weeks.

Assay used: immunoSEQ multiplex PCR; TCRdb lists only in-frame clones, some missing. The sample shows nearly 85,000 clones, around four fifths of them seen only once. Study findings and constraints: Compared with others, partial responders at 0.1-3.0 mg/kg displayed clonal expansion among the lowest.

Germline CDR1 and CDR2: SGHRS and YFSETQ. The V gene end was trimmed by 6 bases and the J gene end by 6 bases; junction bases not matched to a gene: 8. This CDR3 has 14 amino acids. On this clone itself: Its antigen is currently unknown.

This chain links TRBV5-1 with TRBJ2-1; 8 bases are a match to TRBD1. The clonotype comes from an adult with an advanced solid tumor such as melanoma, head and neck, liver or kidney cancer. The sample consisted of CD4+ or CD8+ T cells sorted from blood, taken in a trial of the OX40 agonist ivuxolimab. The CDR3: CASNSDRGVNEQFF. CDR3 coding DNA: TGCGCCAGCAATAGTGACAGGGGAGTCAATGAGCAGTTCTTC. Based on the CDR3 plus reference TRBV5-1 and TRBJ2-1, the full variable domain is KAGVTQTPRYLIKTRGQQVTLSCSPISGHRSVSWYQQTPGQGLQFLFEYFSETQRNKGNFPGRFSGRQFSNSRSEMNVSTLELGDSALYLCASNSDRGVNEQFFGPGTRLTVL.